This entry features one T cell receptor beta chain sequence. This entry comes from a study of cytomegalovirus exposure and HLA in healthy donors. This CDR3 spans 15 amino acids. From germline, CDR1 is MDHEN and CDR2 SYDVKM. Trimming removed 2 bases from V and 0 bases from J, with 10 bases in between. Vbeta (60) and Jbeta (13) primers were used in the PCR. Profiled with immunoSEQ multiplex PCR; TCRdb holds only in-frame clones, not every one. Of some 140,000 clones in the sample, approximately 78% were seen once. Sequencing was done on a sample of PBMCs. The TCR comes from a woman in her forties or fifties in good health and CMV-seropositive. The chain couples TRBV28 to TRBJ1-1; D gene uncertain. The CDR3 loop reads CASSLTAGMNTEAFF. DNA of the CDR3: TGTGCCAGCAGTTTAACGGCAGGAATGAACACTGAAGCTTTCTTT.